Described below is a single T cell receptor (beta chain) sequence and its context. What it binds is unknown. One junction end does not reproduce the germline sequence, and a read error may be involved. It was with 60 Vbeta and 13 Jbeta primers that the PCR ran. Assay used: immunoSEQ multiplex PCR; TCRdb lists only in-frame clones, some missing. The repertoire includes about 52,000 clones, about 50% of them detected once, and approximately 12% sits in the top ten. The CDR3 length is 13 residues. Germline V gene data show CDR1 as SGHTA and CDR2 as FQGNSA. The data originate from a study of cytomegalovirus exposure and HLA in healthy donors. No record exists of this donor's CMV serostatus. General study findings and limits: Specificity for CMV antigens was confirmed in vitro for a few of the CMV-associated chains.

The specimen sequenced was PBMCs. The sequence came from a human donor in good health. The genes are TRBV7-2 and TRBJ1-2, with D perhaps matching TRBD1 (5 bases). The CDR3 is CASSIQENYGYPF. The CDR3 region has the DNA TGTGCCAGCAGCATACAGGAGAACTATGGCTACCCCTTC.